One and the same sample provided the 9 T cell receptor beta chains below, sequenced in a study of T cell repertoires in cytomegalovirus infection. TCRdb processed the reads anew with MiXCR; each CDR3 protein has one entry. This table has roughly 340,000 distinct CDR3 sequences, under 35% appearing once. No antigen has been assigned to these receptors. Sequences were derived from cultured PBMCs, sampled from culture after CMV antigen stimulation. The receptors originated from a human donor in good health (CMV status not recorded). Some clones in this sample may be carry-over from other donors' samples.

The CDR3 sequence: CASSQLGVGSPLHF. DNA for the CDR3: TGTGCCAGCTCACAATTAGGAGTAGGTTCACCCCTCCACTTT. The V and J genes are TRBV18 and TRBJ1-6; D not resolved. V lost 4 bases and J 9 bases, leaving 13 bases between the germline ends. Germline V gene lookup returns CDR1 KGHSH and CDR2 LQKENI. This CDR3 comprises 14 residues.

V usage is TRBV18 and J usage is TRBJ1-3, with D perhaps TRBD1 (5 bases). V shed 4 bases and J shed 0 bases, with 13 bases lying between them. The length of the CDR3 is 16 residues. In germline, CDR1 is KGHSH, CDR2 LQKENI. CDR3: CASSLGTWSSGNTIYF. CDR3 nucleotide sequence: TGTGCCAGCTCACTCGGGACCTGGAGCTCTGGAAACACCATATATTTT. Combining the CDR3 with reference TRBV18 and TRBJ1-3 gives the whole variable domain NAGVMQNPRHLVRRRGQEARLRCSPMKGHSHVYWYRQLPEEGLKFMVYLQKENIIDESGMPKERFSAEFPKEGPSILRIQQVVRGDSAAYFCASSLGTWSSGNTIYFGEGSWLTVV.

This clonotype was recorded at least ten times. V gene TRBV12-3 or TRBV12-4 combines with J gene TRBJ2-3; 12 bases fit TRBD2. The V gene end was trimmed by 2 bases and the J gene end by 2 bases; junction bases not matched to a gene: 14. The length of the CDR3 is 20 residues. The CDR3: CASSLRVLRGLAGLTDTQYF. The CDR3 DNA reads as TGTGCCAGCAGTTTAAGGGTCCTAAGGGGACTAGCGGGCCTCACAGATACGCAGTATTTT.

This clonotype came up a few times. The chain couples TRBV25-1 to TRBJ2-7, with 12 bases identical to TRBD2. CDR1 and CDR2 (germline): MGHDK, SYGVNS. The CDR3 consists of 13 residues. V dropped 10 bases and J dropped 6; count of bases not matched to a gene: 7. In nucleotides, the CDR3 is TGTGCCACTAAACTAGCGGGAGGCTCCGAGCAGTACTTC. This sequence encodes CATKLAGGSEQYF.

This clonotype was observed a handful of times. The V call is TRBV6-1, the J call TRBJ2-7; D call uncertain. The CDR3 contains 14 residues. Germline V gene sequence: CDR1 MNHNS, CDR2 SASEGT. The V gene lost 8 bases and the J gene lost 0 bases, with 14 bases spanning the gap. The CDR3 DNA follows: TGTGCCAGCCCCGGGCCGGTCGGCTCCTACGAGCAGTACTTC. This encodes CASPGPVGSYEQYF.

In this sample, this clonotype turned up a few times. This CDR3 reads CASSEAGRRRGQPQHF. CDR3 nucleotides: TGTGCCAGCAGTGAAGCAGGGCGGCGACGCGGTCAGCCCCAGCATTTT. The chain carries TRBV6-1 and TRBJ1-5, with D hard to call. Trimming pared 0 bases from V and 6 bases from J, leaving 15 bases between. The CDR3 length is 16 residues. In germline, CDR1 is MNHNS, CDR2 SASEGT.

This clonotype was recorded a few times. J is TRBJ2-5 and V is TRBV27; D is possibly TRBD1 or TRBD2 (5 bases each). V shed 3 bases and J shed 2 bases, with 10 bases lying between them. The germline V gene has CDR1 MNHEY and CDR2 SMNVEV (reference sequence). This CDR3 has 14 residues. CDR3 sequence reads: CASSFSWGQETQYF. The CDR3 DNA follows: TGTGCCAGCAGTTTTTCCTGGGGGCAAGAGACCCAGTACTTC.

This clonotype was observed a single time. The CDR3 sequence: CASSDLGGPRSDTQYF. In DNA form, the CDR3 reads TGTGCCAGCAGTGACCTCGGAGGGCCACGGAGTGATACGCAGTATTTT. V and J are TRBV25-1 and TRBJ2-3, with D possibly matching TRBD2 (6 bases). Looked up from germline, CDR1 is MGHDK and CDR2 is SYGVNS. The CDR3 spans 16 residues. Trimming left V 3 bases short and J 6 bases short, with 19 bases between. Full variable domain (missing parts from reference TRBV25-1 and TRBJ2-3): EADIYQTPRYLVIGTGKKITLECSQTMGHDKMYWYQQDPGMELHLIHYSYGVNSTEKGDLSSESTVSRIRTEHFPLTLESARPSHTSQYLCASSDLGGPRSDTQYFGPGTRLTVL.

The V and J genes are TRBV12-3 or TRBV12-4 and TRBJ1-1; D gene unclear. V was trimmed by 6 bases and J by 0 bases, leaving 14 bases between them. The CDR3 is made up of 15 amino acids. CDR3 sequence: CASRWADSLNTEAFF. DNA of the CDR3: TGTGCCAGCAGGTGGGCAGACTCCCTGAACACTGAAGCTTTCTTT.